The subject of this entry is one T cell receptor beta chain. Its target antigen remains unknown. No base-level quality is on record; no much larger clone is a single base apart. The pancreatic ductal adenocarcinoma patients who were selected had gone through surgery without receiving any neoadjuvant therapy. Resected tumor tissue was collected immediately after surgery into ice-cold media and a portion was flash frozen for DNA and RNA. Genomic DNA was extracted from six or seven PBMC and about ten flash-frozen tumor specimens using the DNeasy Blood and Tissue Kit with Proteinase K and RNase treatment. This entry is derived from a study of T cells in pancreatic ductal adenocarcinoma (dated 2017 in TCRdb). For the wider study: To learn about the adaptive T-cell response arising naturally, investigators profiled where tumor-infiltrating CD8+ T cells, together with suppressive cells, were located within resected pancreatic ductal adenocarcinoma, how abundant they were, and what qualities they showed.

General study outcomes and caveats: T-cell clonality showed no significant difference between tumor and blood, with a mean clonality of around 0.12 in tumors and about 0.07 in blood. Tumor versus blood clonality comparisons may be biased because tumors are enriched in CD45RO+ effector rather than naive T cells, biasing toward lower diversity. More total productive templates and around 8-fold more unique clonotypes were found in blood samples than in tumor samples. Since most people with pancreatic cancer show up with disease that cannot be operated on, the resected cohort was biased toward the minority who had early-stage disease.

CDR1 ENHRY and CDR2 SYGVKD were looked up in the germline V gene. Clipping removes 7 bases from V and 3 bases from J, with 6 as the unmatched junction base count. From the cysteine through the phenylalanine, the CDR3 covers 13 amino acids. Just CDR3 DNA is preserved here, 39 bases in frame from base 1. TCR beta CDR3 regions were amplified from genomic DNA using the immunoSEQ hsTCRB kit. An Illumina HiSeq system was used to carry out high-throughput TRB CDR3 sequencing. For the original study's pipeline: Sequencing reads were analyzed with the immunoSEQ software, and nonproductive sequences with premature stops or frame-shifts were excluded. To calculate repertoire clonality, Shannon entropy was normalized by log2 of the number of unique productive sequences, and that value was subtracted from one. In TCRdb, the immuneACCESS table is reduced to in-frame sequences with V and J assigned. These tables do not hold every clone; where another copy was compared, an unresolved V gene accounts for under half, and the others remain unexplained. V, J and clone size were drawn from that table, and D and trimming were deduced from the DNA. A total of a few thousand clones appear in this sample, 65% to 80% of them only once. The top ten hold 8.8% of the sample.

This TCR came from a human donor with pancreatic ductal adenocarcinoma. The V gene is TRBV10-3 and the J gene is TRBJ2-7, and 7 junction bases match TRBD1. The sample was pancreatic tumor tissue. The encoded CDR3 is CAITRGQSYEQYF. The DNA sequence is TGTGCCATCACCCGGGGACAGAGCTACGAGCAGTACTTC.